This TCR beta chain was recovered during a study of identical twins. Overall study results and limits: Cross-sectional statistics underpinned the conclusions; the same donors were not followed. Where beta out-of-frame sequences were concerned, excess twin sharing was weaker.

A universal primer site was added by template switching, and unique molecular identifiers were carried by the cDNA. One entry per CDR3 protein, called by TCRdb with MiXCR from the 5' RACE reads. The sample carries some 710,000 distinct CDR3 sequences, less than 7% recorded once. In this sample, this clonotype turned up many times. Its antigen is still unknown. The sequencing input was naive T cells sorted from blood. This receptor was obtained from a man aged 18-30 years in good health.

This CDR3 is CSARGGQHNTEAFF. The CDR3 region has the DNA TGCAGTGCTAGAGGGGGACAACATAACACTGAAGCTTTCTTT. The J gene is TRBJ1-1, the V gene TRBV20-1, with D perhaps TRBD1 (6 bases). Germline lookup yields CDR1 DFQATT and CDR2 SNEGSKA (reference sequence). The CDR3 extends over 14 amino acids. V lost 1 base to trimming and J lost 2 bases, with 11 bases between them.